A single sample gave rise to the 8 T cell receptor beta chains below, sequenced in a study of monozygotic twins with inflammatory bowel disease. From its re-call of the 5' RACE reads, TCRdb lists each CDR3 protein once, without DNA. The sample has around 450,000 distinct CDR3 sequences. Sequencing was done on a sample of blood. The receptors originated from a human donor with ulcerative colitis or Crohn's disease, or a healthy co-twin of an affected twin (not recorded which).

The chain employs TRBV19 and TRBJ2-7; TCRdb reports TRBD1, a call that lacks DNA to check it against. CDR1 and CDR2 (germline): LNHDA, SQIVND (reference sequence). The CDR3 is 12 residues long. The CDR3 loop is CASSTPGGGPYF.

The V call is TRBV7-2, the J call TRBJ2-1; TCRdb names TRBD2, which stays unverified in the absence of DNA. This CDR3 is built from 15 residues. CDR1 is SGHTA and CDR2 is FQGNSA in the germline V gene. The CDR3 spells CASSLYGLAGGWKFF.

The chain uses TRBV6-1 and TRBJ1-5. CDR3 size: 14 residues. CDR1 is MNHNS, CDR2 SASEGT, per germline. CDR3 loop: CASSEVGLPNPQHF.

This chain links TRBV12-5 with TRBJ2-2; TCRdb's D gene call, TRBD1, goes unchecked for lack of DNA. The CDR3 consists of 15 residues. The germline CDR1 and CDR2 sequences are LGHNT and FRNRAP. This chain's CDR3 is CASRGQGKETGELFF.

The J gene is TRBJ2-5, the V gene TRBV20-1; as DNA is missing, the TRBD2 call by TCRdb cannot be tested. The CDR3 runs 14 residues. Germline lookup yields CDR1 DFQATT and CDR2 SNEGSKA (reference sequence). The CDR3: CSAPRRELGETQYF.

CDR3 loop: CASSPGGARGETQYF. This sequence joins TRBV5-1 and TRBJ2-5; TCRdb outputs TRBD1, but without DNA this stays unchecked. The V gene's germline CDR1 is SGHRS and CDR2 YFSETQ. The CDR3 loop spans 15 amino acids.

This rearrangement joins TRBV19 to TRBJ1-3; no DNA is available, so the TRBD1 call from TCRdb remains unchecked. Germline lookup yields CDR1 LNHDA and CDR2 SQIVND (reference sequence). This CDR3 spans 16 amino acids. This CDR3 is CASSPGQGFSGNTIYF.

The CDR3 spells CASSLKSNTEAFF. This rearrangement joins TRBV7-6 to TRBJ1-1. Germline-derived CDR1 and CDR2 are SGHVS and FNYEAQ. The CDR3 contains 13 residues.